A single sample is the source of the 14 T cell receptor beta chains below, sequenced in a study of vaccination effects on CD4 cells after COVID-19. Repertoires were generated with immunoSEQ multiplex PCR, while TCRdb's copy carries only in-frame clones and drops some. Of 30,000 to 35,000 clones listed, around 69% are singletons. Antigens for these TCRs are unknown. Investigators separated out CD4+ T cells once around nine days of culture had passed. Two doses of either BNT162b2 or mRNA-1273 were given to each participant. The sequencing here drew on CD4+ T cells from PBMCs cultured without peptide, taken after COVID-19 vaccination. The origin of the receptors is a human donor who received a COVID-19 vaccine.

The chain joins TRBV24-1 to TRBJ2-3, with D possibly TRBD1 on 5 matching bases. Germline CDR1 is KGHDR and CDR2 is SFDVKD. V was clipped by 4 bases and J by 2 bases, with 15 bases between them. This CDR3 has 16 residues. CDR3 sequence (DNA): TGTGCCACCAGTGACCCCGCCGAAGGGGCCACAGATACGCAGTATTTT. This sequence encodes CATSDPAEGATDTQYF.

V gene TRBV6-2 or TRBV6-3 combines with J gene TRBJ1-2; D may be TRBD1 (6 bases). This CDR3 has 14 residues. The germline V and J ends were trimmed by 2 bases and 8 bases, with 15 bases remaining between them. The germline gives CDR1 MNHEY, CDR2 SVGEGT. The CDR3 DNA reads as TGTGCCAGCAGTTACGTCGGGGGCGCGGCCGGCTACACCTTC. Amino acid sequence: CASSYVGGAAGYTF.

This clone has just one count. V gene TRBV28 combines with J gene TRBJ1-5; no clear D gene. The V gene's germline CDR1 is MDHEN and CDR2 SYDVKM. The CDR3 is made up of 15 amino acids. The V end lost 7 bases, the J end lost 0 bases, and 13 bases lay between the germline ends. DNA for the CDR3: TGTGCCAGCACCCCGGGGTTCCTTAGCAATCAGCCCCAGCATTTT. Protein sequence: CASTPGFLSNQPQHF.

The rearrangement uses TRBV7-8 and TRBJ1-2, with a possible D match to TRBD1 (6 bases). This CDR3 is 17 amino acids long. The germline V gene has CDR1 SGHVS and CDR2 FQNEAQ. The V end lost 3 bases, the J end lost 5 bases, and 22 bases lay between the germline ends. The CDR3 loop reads CASSFYRARSPAYGYTF. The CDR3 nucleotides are TGTGCCAGCAGCTTTTACAGGGCCCGCAGCCCCGCTTATGGCTACACCTTC.

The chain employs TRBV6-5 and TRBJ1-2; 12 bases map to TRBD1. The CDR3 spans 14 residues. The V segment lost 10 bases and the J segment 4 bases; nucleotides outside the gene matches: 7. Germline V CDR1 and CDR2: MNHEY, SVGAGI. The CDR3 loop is CATRGTGGIYGYTF. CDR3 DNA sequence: TGTGCCACCAGGGGGACAGGGGGCATCTATGGCTACACCTTC.

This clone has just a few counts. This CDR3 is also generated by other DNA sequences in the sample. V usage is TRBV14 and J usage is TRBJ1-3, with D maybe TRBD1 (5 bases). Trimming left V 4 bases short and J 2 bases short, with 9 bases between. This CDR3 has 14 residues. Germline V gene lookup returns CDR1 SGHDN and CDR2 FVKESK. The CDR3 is CASSPLGPGNTIYF. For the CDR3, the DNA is TGTGCCAGCAGCCCCCTGGGACCTGGAAACACCATATATTTT.

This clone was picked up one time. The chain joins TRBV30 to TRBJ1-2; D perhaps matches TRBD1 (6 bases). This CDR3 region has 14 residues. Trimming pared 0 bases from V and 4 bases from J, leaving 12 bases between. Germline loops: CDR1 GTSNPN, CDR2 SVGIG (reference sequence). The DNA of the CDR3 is TGTGCCTGGAGTGTACTTTTACAGGGCTATGGCTACACCTTC. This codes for CAWSVLLQGYGYTF.

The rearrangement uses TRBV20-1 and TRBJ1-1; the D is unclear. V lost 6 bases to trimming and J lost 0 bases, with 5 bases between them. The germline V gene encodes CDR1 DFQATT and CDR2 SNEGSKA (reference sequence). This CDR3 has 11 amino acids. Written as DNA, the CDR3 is TGCAGTGCACGGCTGAACACTGAAGCTTTCTTT. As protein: CSARLNTEAFF.

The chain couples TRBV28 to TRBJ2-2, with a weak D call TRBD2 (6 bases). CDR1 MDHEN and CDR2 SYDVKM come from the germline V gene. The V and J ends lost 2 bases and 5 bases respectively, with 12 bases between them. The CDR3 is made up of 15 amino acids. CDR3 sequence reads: CASSLMGGRTGELFF. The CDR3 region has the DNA TGTGCCAGCAGTTTAATGGGGGGACGAACCGGGGAGCTGTTTTTT.

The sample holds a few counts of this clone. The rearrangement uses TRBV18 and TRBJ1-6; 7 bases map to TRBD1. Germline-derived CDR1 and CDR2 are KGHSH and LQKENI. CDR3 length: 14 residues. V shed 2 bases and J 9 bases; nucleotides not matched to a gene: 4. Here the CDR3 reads CASSPSQGVSPLHF. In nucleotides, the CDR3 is TGTGCCAGCTCACCAAGCCAGGGGGTTTCACCCCTCCACTTT.

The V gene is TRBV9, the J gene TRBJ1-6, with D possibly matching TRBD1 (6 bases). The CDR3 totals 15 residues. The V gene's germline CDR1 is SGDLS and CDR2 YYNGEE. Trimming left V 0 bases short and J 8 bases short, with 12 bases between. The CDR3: CASSVGDITHSPLHF. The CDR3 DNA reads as TGTGCCAGCAGCGTAGGGGACATTACACATTCACCCCTCCACTTT.

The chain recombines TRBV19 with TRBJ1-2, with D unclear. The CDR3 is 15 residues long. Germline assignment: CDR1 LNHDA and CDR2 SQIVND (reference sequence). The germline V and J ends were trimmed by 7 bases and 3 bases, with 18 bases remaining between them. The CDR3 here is CASTVEGRGHYGYTF. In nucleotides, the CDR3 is TGTGCCAGTACAGTTGAGGGTCGAGGTCACTATGGCTACACCTTC.

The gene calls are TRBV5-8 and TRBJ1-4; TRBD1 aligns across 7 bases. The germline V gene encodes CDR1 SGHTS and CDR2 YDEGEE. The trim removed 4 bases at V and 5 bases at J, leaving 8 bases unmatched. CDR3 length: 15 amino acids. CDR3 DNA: TGTGCCAGCAGCCCAACGACAGGGACGAATGAAAAACTGTTTTTT. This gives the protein CASSPTTGTNEKLFF. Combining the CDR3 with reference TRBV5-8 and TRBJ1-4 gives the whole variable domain EAGVTQSPTHLIKTRGQQATLRCSPISGHTSVYWYQQALGLGLQFLLWYDEGEERNRGNFPPRFSGRQFPNYSSELNVNALELEDSALYLCASSPTTGTNEKLFFGSGTQLSVL.

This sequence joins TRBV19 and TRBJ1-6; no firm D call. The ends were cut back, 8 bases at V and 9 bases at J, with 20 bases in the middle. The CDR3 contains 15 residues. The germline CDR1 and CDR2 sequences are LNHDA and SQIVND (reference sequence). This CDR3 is CASSLQAYNSSPLHF. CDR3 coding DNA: TGTGCCAGTTCCTTGCAAGCCTACAACAGTTCACCCCTCCACTTT.